A single sample is the source of the 9 T cell receptor beta chains below, sequenced in a study of a mutant IDH1 vaccine in newly diagnosed glioma. No cognate antigen is known for these TCRs. Profiling relied on immunoSEQ multiplex PCR, and the TCRdb table lists in-frame clones only, not all of them. There are tens of thousands of clones in the sample; 78% occur only once, and about 1.7% lies in the top ten. As for time point: week 5, during vaccination. Topical imiquimod accompanied each vaccine dose, which consisted of 300 ug of mutant IDH1 20-mer peptide. Sequencing was performed on PBMCs, taken from a glioma patient whose treatment included an IDH1 peptide vaccine. The receptors were sampled from a woman between 35 and 50 years old with glioma.

The V gene is TRBV30, the J gene TRBJ2-5; TRBD2 might be the D (6 bases). The V gene lost 1 base and the J gene lost 5 bases, with 14 bases spanning the gap. Per the germline V gene, CDR1 is GTSNPN and CDR2 is SVGIG (reference sequence). The CDR3 loop spans 14 amino acids. Written as DNA, the CDR3 is TGTGCCTGGAGTGCAGGCACTAGCCGGGAGACCCAGTACTTC. Translation gives CAWSAGTSRETQYF.

This clone is categorized as medium-sized. The chain employs TRBV6-1 and TRBJ1-5; the match to TRBD1 covers 9 bases. The junction had 1 base not matched to a gene; V was cut back by 1 base and J by 6 bases. Germline loops: CDR1 MNHNS, CDR2 SASEGT. The CDR3 covers 14 residues. CDR3 in amino acids: CASSEGTGAQPQHF. The CDR3 coding sequence is TGTGCCAGCAGTGAAGGGACAGGGGCTCAGCCCCAGCATTTT.

This clone is termed medium-sized. The chain carries TRBV18 and TRBJ1-1, with a weak D call TRBD1 (6 bases). The CDR3 spans 13 residues. Germline values: CDR1 KGHSH, CDR2 LQKENI. V dropped 2 bases and J dropped 7 bases, with 11 bases sitting between them. In DNA, the CDR3 is TGTGCCAGCTCACCAGAGACAGGACGTGAAGCTTTCTTT. It specifies CASSPETGREAFF.

The V gene is TRBV6-1, the J gene TRBJ1-2; no reliable D call. Trimming pared 0 bases from V and 5 bases from J, leaving 4 bases between. CDR3 length equals 12 residues. CDR1 is MNHNS, CDR2 SASEGT, per germline. In nucleotides, the CDR3 is TGTGCCAGCAGTGAAGCCCTTTATGGCTACACCTTC. As protein: CASSEALYGYTF.

The chain couples TRBV7-2 to TRBJ1-2, with 8 bases fitting TRBD1. CDR3 length: 13 amino acids. V dropped 4 bases and J dropped 7; count of bases not matched to a gene: 5. The germline CDR1 and CDR2 sequences are SGHTA and FQGNSA. The CDR3 region has the DNA TGTGCCAGCAGCTGGGACAGGTCTAGTGGCTACACCTTC. This translates into CASSWDRSSGYTF. The full variable domain, with the rest looked up from reference TRBV7-2 and TRBJ1-2, is GAGVSQSPSNKVTEKGKDVELRCDPISGHTALYWYRQSLGQGLEFLIYFQGNSAPDKSGLPSDRFSAERTGGSVSTLTIQRTQQEDSAVYLCASSWDRSSGYTFGSGTRLTVV.

The chain couples TRBV5-1 to TRBJ1-4, with 7 bases lining up with TRBD1. Germline V gene data show CDR1 as SGHRS and CDR2 as YFSETQ. This CDR3 is built from 15 residues. The junction had 5 bases not matched to a gene; V was cut back by 2 bases and J by 4 bases. CDR3 sequence: CASSFTGVGNEKLFF. The CDR3, as DNA: TGCGCCAGCAGCTTTACAGGGGTGGGTAATGAAAAACTGTTTTTT.

V usage is TRBV6-5 and J usage is TRBJ1-1; 8 bases line up with TRBD1. V trimming: 5 bases; J trimming: 7 bases; junction bases outside the gene matches: 9. CDR1 is MNHEY and CDR2 is SVGAGI in the germline V gene. The CDR3 runs 14 residues. CDR3 bases: TGTGCCAGCAGTGAGAACAGGGGGAGGGTTGAAGCTTTCTTT. Translation: CASSENRGRVEAFF.

The chain has TRBV4-3 and TRBJ1-3, with TRBD1 matching 7 bases. The CDR3 covers 15 residues. The junction had 7 bases not matched to a gene; V was cut back by 4 bases and J by 4 bases. Germline lookup yields CDR1 LGHNA and CDR2 YSLEER. This chain's CDR3 is CASSPRTGVGNTIYF. In nucleotides, the CDR3 is TGCGCCAGCAGCCCCCGGACAGGAGTCGGAAACACCATATATTTT.

The chain couples TRBV6-1 to TRBJ2-1; 12 nucleotides match TRBD1. Germline V gene lookup returns CDR1 MNHNS and CDR2 SASEGT. CDR3 length equals 15 residues. V trimming: 6 bases; J trimming: 7 bases; junction bases outside the gene matches: 7. The CDR3 loop reads CASSAGTGGRNEQFF. Here the CDR3 DNA reads TGTGCCAGCAGCGCCGGGACAGGGGGCCGTAATGAGCAGTTCTTC.